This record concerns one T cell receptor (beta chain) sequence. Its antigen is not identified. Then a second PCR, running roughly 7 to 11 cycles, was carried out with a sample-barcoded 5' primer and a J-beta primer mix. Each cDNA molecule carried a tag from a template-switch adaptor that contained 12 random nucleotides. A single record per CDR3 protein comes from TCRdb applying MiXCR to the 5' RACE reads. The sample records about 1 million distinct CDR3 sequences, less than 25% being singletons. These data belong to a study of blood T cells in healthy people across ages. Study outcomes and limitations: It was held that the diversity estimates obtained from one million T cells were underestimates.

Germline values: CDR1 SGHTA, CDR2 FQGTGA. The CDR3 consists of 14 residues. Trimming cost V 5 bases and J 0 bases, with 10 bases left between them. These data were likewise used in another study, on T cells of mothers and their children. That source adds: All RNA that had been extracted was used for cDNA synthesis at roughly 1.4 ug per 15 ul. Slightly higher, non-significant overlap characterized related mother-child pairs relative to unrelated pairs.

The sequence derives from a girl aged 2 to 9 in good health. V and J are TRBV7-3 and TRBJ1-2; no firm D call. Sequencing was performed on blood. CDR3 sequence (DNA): TGTGCCAGCAGCCCGGCGGGGACTAACTATGGCTACACCTTC. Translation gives CASSPAGTNYGYTF.